The entry below describes one T cell receptor beta chain. This clone has just one count. Its antigen is currently not known. No quality values exist for individual bases; no much larger clone is one base distant. The sample comes from a study of T cell responses to AZD1222 COVID-19 vaccine (dated by TCRdb to the early 2020s). About the study as a whole: A total of more than 230 trial participants underwent TCR sequencing, of whom about 200 had received two doses of AZD1222 and approximately 25 had received two doses of the MenACWY control vaccine. Enrollment into the trials was organized by age into subgroups of 18-55, 56-69 and 70-plus years, and those subgroups contained roughly 140, 27 and 60 TCR-sequenced participants, respectively. Results and caveats for the whole study, not just this receptor: Participants were mostly white British, with more females than males. The authors suggested clonal diversity may have been underestimated. After two AZD1222 doses, spike-specific TCR breadth and depth were significantly higher than at day 0 and than in MenACWY recipients. Reportedly, almost half of the unique spike-specific TCRs recognized epitopes lying outside the regions that are mutated in the B.1.351 and B.1.1.7 variants. Because no day 14 peak-response samples were available, the repertoires could be characterized only after the peak T cell response. Conclusions about previously exposed vaccinees were limited because only six AZD1222 recipients were SARS-CoV-2 seropositive at baseline. The whole spike protein was spanned by vaccine-associated CD4 TCRs, and dominant responses were seen in regions 160-218 and 743-854. The 56-69-year group was small, and its depth increase did not reach significance, likely because of low power.

In the paper's terms, the time point label means: about 28 days (+/-7) after the second vaccine dose. AZD1222 recipients given second doses at about 4 weeks or at about 12 weeks were pooled, since spike-specific TCR depth and breadth were not found to differ between the two schedules. The vaccinee samples were drawn from two UK trials, COV001 and COV002, one of which was a single-blind randomized controlled phase 2/3 trial testing AZD1222 (ChAdOx1 nCoV-19) in healthy adults. Trial participant PBMC samples were collected at day 0 and day 28 after the second dose for TCRbeta chain sequencing. V is pared back by 7 bases and J by 2 bases, with 13 bases lying between the germline termini. The CDR3 starts with the cysteine, ends with the phenylalanine, and has 14 residues. Of all the DNA, just the CDR3 is kept, 42 bases in frame from base 1. The germline V gene yields SNHLY for CDR1 and FYNNEI for CDR2.

The CDR3 regions of human TCRbeta chains were analyzed by immunosequencing. The published analysis was carried out like this. TCRs in the repertoires were matched against a reference library of SARS-CoV-2-specific TCRs that had been generated with the MIRA antigen-specificity platform. Breadth meant the fraction of unique TCRs that were SARS-CoV-2-associated, whereas depth meant the fraction of total T cells that were SARS-CoV-2-associated. Each spike-specific TCR was assigned to its reactive spike region and to a CD4 or CD8 class using the MIRA data. Log10-transformed breadth and depth values were compared by one-way ANOVA with Sidak's multiple comparisons tests. As stored in TCRdb, this immuneACCESS dataset retains in-frame rearrangements with V and J assigned. A fraction of the clones does not appear; measured against another copy, unresolved V genes explain less than half of the discrepancy, and the remainder lacks a known reason. V and J calls and clone size are those listed in that table; D and trimming were worked out from the DNA. Recorded for this sample are some 170,000 clones; 92% of them occurred a single time. Around 0.98% of the sample is held by the ten biggest clonotypes.

This receptor was obtained from an adult who received the AZD1222 COVID-19 vaccine. The sequencing used peripheral blood, collected 28 days after the second AZD1222 dose. Rearrangement joined TRBV2 to TRBJ2-3; TRBD2 is a possible D gene, resting on 6 matching bases. The DNA reads as follows: TGTGCCAGCACCTCCGGCGGGATCACAGATACGCAGTATTTT. Its translation reads: CASTSGGITDTQYF.